These 11 T cell receptor beta chains were all obtained from the same sample, sequenced in a study of spatial heterogeneity in lung cancer. Time point noted: sample taken at primary tumor resection. Using its own MiXCR run on the 5' RACE reads, TCRdb lists one record per CDR3 protein. The table includes more than 10,000 distinct CDR3 sequences, approximately 4.8% detected once. Notes on the study in general: How many expanded intratumoral alpha and beta TCRs were present tracked the tumor mutation count, which was a count of nonsynonymous mutations.

These receptors have no known antigen. This specimen consisted of lung tumor tissue, obtained at surgery. The receptors originated from a male donor with early-stage non-small cell lung cancer.

The rearrangement links TRBV7-2 to TRBJ1-2, with D uncertain. The CDR3 totals 13 residues. Germline assignment: CDR1 SGHTA and CDR2 FQGNSA. V gave up 4 bases and J gave up 4 bases, with 10 bases separating them. CDR3 loop: CASSSGLFYGYTF. CDR3 nucleotides: TGTGCCAGCAGCTCAGGACTTTTCTATGGCTACACCTTC.

This clonotype was seen ten or more times. The V gene is TRBV6-1, the J gene TRBJ1-4; D call uncertain. CDR3 length: 17 amino acids. Trimming removed 5 bases from V and 7 bases from J, with 23 bases in between. CDR1 and CDR2 (germline): MNHNS, SASEGT. The CDR3 DNA follows: TGTGCCAGCAGTTTAAGCGGGTGGGGAAGGTCGGGTGAAAAACTGTTTTTT. Amino acid sequence: CASSLSGWGRSGEKLFF.

Relative to its sample, this clonotype is medium-sized. V usage is TRBV10-3 and J usage is TRBJ2-3, with D perhaps matching TRBD2 (6 bases). Germline V CDR1 and CDR2: ENHRY, SYGVKD. The CDR3 runs 12 residues. V was trimmed by 7 bases and J by 4 bases, leaving 9 bases between them. The CDR3 region has the DNA TGTGCCATCATGGGCGGGGCAGATACGCAGTATTTT. Residues: CAIMGGADTQYF.

Many counts were recorded for this clonotype. The rearrangement joins TRBV29-1 to TRBJ1-2; D is unclear. The V end lost 4 bases, the J end lost 5 bases, and 17 bases lay between the germline ends. This CDR3 contains 14 residues. Germline assignment: CDR1 SQVTM and CDR2 ANQGSEA. The CDR3 here is CSVVKGIGLYGYTF. The CDR3 DNA reads as TGCAGCGTTGTAAAAGGAATTGGTCTTTATGGCTACACCTTC.

This clonotype was counted ten times or more. CDR3 in amino acids: CASSQTQRDIQYF. The CDR3, as DNA: TGTGCCAGCAGCCAGACCCAGAGGGACATTCAGTACTTC. The V gene is TRBV28, the J gene TRBJ2-4; the D gene is possibly TRBD2 (5 bases). CDR1 is MDHEN and CDR2 is SYDVKM in the germline V gene. V shed 6 bases and J shed 8 bases, with 14 bases lying between them. CDR3 length: 13 amino acids.

This clonotype appeared many times. V gene TRBV5-1 combines with J gene TRBJ2-3, with TRBD1 identical over 7 bases. The V and J ends lost 3 bases and 1 base, in that order; junction bases with no gene match: 8. The CDR3 consists of 16 residues. Germline CDR1 reads SGHRS; CDR2 reads YFSETQ. The DNA for the CDR3 is TGCGCCAGCAGCTGGAGTACAGGGGTGGGCACAGATACGCAGTATTTT. Its protein product is CASSWSTGVGTDTQYF.

This clonotype was seen at least ten times. V usage is TRBV6-2 or TRBV6-3 and J usage is TRBJ1-1, with D unclear. Trimming cost V 0 bases and J 0 bases, with 23 bases left between them. Germline loops: CDR1 MNHEY, CDR2 SVGEGT. This CDR3 has 20 residues. Here the CDR3 reads CASSYSIRETHPNMNTEAFF. The CDR3 nucleotides read TGTGCCAGCAGTTACTCGATACGGGAGACGCACCCCAACATGAACACTGAAGCTTTCTTT.

This clonotype was seen many times. This chain joins TRBV12-3 or TRBV12-4 and TRBJ2-5, with D possibly called TRBD1 or TRBD2 (5 bases each). The CDR3 sequence is 15 residues long. Trimming took 2 bases from V and 4 from J, leaving 14 bases between them. The CDR3 spells CASSLYGVGTETQYF. CDR3 DNA: TGTGCCAGCAGTTTATATGGGGTTGGGACAGAGACCCAGTACTTC.

Relative to its sample, this clonotype is large. J is TRBJ2-3 and V is TRBV7-9, with D possibly being TRBD1 or TRBD2 (5 bases each). The CDR3 runs to 15 residues. V shed 3 bases and J shed 3 bases, with 13 bases lying between them. Germline loops: CDR1 SEHNR, CDR2 FQNEAQ (reference sequence). This chain's CDR3 is CASSFRGRETDTQYF. CDR3 coding DNA: TGTGCCAGCAGCTTTAGGGGACGCGAAACAGATACGCAGTATTTT.

This clonotype was seen ten or more times. The V call is TRBV27, the J call TRBJ2-7, with a tentative D call TRBD1 (5 bases). V was clipped by 1 base and J by 8 bases, with 12 bases between them. The length of the CDR3 is 13 residues. Germline-derived CDR1 and CDR2 are MNHEY and SMNVEV (reference sequence). CDR3 residues: CASSLLVGRKQYF. For the CDR3, the DNA is TGTGCCAGCAGTTTATTAGTGGGGCGGAAGCAGTACTTC.

This clonotype appeared a few times. The chain carries TRBV10-1 and TRBJ1-1; 9 bases fit TRBD1. The V gene's germline CDR1 is WNHNN and CDR2 SYGVQD (reference sequence). With 2 bases clipped from V and 4 bases from J, the junction kept 8 bases outside the gene matches. CDR3 length: 16 amino acids. The CDR3 coding sequence is TGCGCCAGCAGTGAGCTCGGTACAGGGGGCCCCACTGAAGCTTTCTTT. Its protein product is CASSELGTGGPTEAFF.